These 12 T cell receptor beta chains came from one sample sequenced in a study of shared clonotypes between healthy human individuals. Repertoires were generated with immunoSEQ multiplex PCR, while TCRdb's copy carries only in-frame clones and drops some. In the table there are around 700,000 clones, around 67% of which are singletons. The sample was memory CD4+ T cells sorted from blood. The subset: CD45RA-negative fraction. These receptors were taken from a woman aged 30 to 39 in good health.

The V gene is TRBV6-4, the J gene TRBJ2-1; TRBD2 is a possible D gene (5 bases). The CDR3 extends over 13 amino acids. V lost 3 bases, J lost 7 bases, and 10 bases lay in between. Germline V gives CDR1 MRHNA, CDR2 SNTAGT. The CDR3 region has the DNA TGTGCCAGCAGTGAGAGGGCCTGGAATGAGCAGTTCTTC. The encoded protein is CASSERAWNEQFF.

The CDR3 nucleotides are TGTGCCAGCAGTCTAGCGGAGCATCAAGAGACCCAGTACTTC. Amino acid sequence: CASSLAEHQETQYF. The chain combines TRBV28 with TRBJ2-5; TRBD2 matches 7 bases. The CDR3 loop spans 14 amino acids. Trimming took 5 bases from V and 2 from J; bases not matched to a gene: 5. Germline-derived CDR1 and CDR2 are MDHEN and SYDVKM.

This clone was seen more than once but under ten times. This chain joins TRBV5-1 and TRBJ2-1, with D maybe TRBD1 (5 bases). This CDR3 is built from 11 residues. V dropped 4 bases and J dropped 12 bases, with 11 bases sitting between them. Germline V lookup: CDR1 SGHRS, CDR2 YFSETQ. The DNA for the CDR3 is TGCGCCAGCAGCCCAGACAGCGTGCAGTTCTTC. Its protein product is CASSPDSVQFF.

This chain uses TRBV28 with TRBJ2-2, with D perhaps assigned TRBD1 or TRBD2 (5 bases each). This CDR3 is built from 16 residues. Germline V gives CDR1 MDHEN, CDR2 SYDVKM. Trimming removed 7 bases from V and 0 bases from J, with 15 bases in between. The CDR3 DNA is TGTGCCAGCATAGAACGGGGCCTCGCGAACACCGGGGAGCTGTTTTTT. Residues: CASIERGLANTGELFF.

This chain uses TRBV2 with TRBJ2-5, with D perhaps TRBD1 (7 bases). Trimming removed 6 bases from V and 0 bases from J, with 17 bases in between. There are 16 residues in the CDR3. CDR1 is SNHLY, CDR2 FYNNEI, per germline. The CDR3 here is CASRTGIAVYQETQYF. The CDR3 DNA follows: TGTGCCAGCAGGACAGGGATAGCGGTGTACCAAGAGACCCAGTACTTC.

The CDR3 protein is CASSPQRDSYNEQFF. In nucleotides, the CDR3 is TGTGCCAGCTCACCACAGCGGGATTCCTACAATGAGCAGTTCTTC. The genes are TRBV18 and TRBJ2-1; 7 bases align to TRBD2. Germline V gene sequence: CDR1 KGHSH, CDR2 LQKENI. V gave up 1 base and J gave up 1 base; unmatched junction bases: 1. The CDR3 loop spans 15 amino acids.

The chain is built from TRBV23-1 and TRBJ1-3; no clear D. TRBV23-1 is an ORF for which the function is uncertain. The CDR3 length is 18 residues. Trimming cost V 1 base and J 2 bases, with 18 bases left between them. In DNA form, the CDR3 reads TGCGCCAGCAGTCAATTAGAACCGGAAGTGGCCGCTGGAAACACCATATATTTT. Its translation is CASSQLEPEVAAGNTIYF.

This chain joins TRBV15 and TRBJ2-7; 7 positions match TRBD2. CDR3 length: 14 amino acids. Trimming took 0 bases from V and 2 from J; bases not matched to a gene: 1. Germline CDR1 is LNHNV and CDR2 is YYDKDF (reference sequence). The CDR3 region has the DNA TGTGCCACCAGCAGAGAGAGCGGGGCCTACGAGCAGTACTTC. As protein: CATSRESGAYEQYF.

This chain uses TRBV2 with TRBJ2-2, with 8 bases identical to TRBD2. V was clipped by 10 bases and J by 1 base; unmatched bases: 5. Germline lookup yields CDR1 SNHLY and CDR2 FYNNEI. CDR3 length equals 14 residues. The DNA for the CDR3 is TGTGCCACCGCCCTAGCGGGGAACACCGGGGAGCTGTTTTTT. Amino acid sequence: CATALAGNTGELFF.

This clone was found once. The same CDR3 can be traced to other DNA sequences in this sample. The CDR3: CASSSQGRNTEAFF. CDR3 sequence (DNA): TGTGCCAGTAGTTCACAGGGGAGGAACACTGAAGCTTTCTTT. This sequence joins TRBV19 and TRBJ1-1; TRBD1 matches 7 bases. CDR1 and CDR2 (germline): LNHDA, SQIVND (reference sequence). The CDR3 runs to 14 residues. The V segment lost 5 bases and the J segment 1 base; nucleotides outside the gene matches: 4.

The rearrangement joins TRBV18 to TRBJ1-2, with unresolved D. V gave up 0 bases and J gave up 7 bases, with 12 bases separating them. The CDR3 consists of 14 residues. Germline V gene data show CDR1 as KGHSH and CDR2 as LQKENI. The CDR3 bases are TGTGCCAGCTCACCACCGTCAGATGTAGGTGGCTACACCTTC. Translating it yields CASSPPSDVGGYTF.

The V gene is TRBV5-1, the J gene TRBJ2-5; perhaps TRBD1 as D (6 bases). This CDR3 region has 14 residues. The germline CDR1 and CDR2 sequences are SGHRS and YFSETQ. V lost 0 bases to trimming and J lost 4 bases, with 10 bases between them. The CDR3 bases are TGCGCCAGCAGCTTGGGTGTAGGGGGAGAGACCCAGTACTTC. Its translation is CASSLGVGGETQYF.